This TCR beta chain appears in the sequencing data of a study of CD8+CD57+ T cells in acquired aplastic anemia. Background on the study: CD4+ cells from healthy donors averaged around 10 million reads.

As concerns this clonotype: Its antigen remains unknown.

Broader study findings: For CD8+ Simpson's diversity, patients and controls showed no significant difference. In common between the patients and the controls were twenty-nine CD8+ CDR3 sequences.

Profiles of TCR beta VDJ and CDR3 were generated from a genomic DNA template. A single record per CDR3 protein comes from TCRdb applying MiXCR to the reads. The data contain some 150,000 distinct CDR3 sequences, less than 45% of them seen just once; the ten biggest clones take up 6.5% to 10%. The CDR3 covers 14 residues. V lost 3 bases, J lost 2 bases, and 11 bases lay in between. CDR1 is SGHNT and CDR2 is YYREEE in the germline V gene (reference sequence). The receptor's source is a human donor in good health, serving as a control. V is TRBV5-4 and J is TRBJ1-1; D might be TRBD1 (5 bases). Specimen: sorted CD4+, CD8+, or CD8+CD57+ T cells (not recorded which) from PBMCs. The CDR3 DNA reads as TGTGCCAGCAGCTCGGCAGGGACTAACACTGAAGCTTTCTTT. As protein: CASSSAGTNTEAFF.